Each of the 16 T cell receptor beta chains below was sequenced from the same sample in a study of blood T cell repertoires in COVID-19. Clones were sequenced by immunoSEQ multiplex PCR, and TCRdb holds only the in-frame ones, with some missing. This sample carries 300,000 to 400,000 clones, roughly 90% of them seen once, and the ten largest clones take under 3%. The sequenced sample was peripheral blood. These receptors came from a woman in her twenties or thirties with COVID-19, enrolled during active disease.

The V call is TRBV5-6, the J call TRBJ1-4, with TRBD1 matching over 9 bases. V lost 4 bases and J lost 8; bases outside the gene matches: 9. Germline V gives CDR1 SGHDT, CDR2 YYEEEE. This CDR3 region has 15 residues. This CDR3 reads CASSRTGTGLEKLFF. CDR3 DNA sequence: TGTGCCAGCAGCAGAACCGGGACAGGGTTGGAAAAACTGTTTTTT.

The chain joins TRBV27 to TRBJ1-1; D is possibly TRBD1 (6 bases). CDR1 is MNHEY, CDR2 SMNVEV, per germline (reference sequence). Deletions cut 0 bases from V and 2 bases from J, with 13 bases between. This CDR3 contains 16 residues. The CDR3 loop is CASSLSQPGTNTEAFF. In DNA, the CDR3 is TGTGCCAGCAGTTTATCGCAGCCAGGGACAAACACTGAAGCTTTCTTT.

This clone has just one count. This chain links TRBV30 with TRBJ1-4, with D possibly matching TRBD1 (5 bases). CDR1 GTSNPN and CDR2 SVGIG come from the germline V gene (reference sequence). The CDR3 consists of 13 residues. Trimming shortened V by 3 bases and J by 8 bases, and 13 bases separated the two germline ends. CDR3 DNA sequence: TGTGCCTGGAGCGCTGGCGGGGGAGAAAAACTGTTTTTT. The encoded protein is CAWSAGGGEKLFF.

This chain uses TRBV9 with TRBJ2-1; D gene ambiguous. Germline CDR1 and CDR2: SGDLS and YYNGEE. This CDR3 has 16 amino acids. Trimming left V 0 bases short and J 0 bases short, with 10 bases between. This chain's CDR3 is CASSVEIGSSYNEQFF. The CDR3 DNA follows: TGTGCCAGCAGCGTAGAAATCGGTAGCTCCTACAATGAGCAGTTCTTC.

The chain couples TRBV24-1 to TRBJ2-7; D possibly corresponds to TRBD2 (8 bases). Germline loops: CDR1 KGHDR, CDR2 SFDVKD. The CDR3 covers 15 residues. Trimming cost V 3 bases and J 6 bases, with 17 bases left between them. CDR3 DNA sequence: TGTGCCACCAGTGATCCCCGGGAGGGGGCTCTCGAGCAGTACTTC. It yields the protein CATSDPREGALEQYF.

The CDR3 region has the DNA TGTGCCAGCAGCCCTTGGGGGGGACGGCGCGGGAATGAGCAGTTCTTC. It is translated as CASSPWGGRRGNEQFF. The J gene is TRBJ2-1, the V gene TRBV5-8; 7 bases are a match to TRBD2. Germline lookup yields CDR1 SGHTS and CDR2 YDEGEE. Germline trimming cut 4 bases from V and 7 bases from J; bases unmatched to any gene: 14. This CDR3 is built from 16 residues.

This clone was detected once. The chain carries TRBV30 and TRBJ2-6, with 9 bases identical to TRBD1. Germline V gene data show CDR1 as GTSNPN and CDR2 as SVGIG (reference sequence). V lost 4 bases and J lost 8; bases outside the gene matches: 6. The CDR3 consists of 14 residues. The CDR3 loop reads CAWNQQGATNVLTF. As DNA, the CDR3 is TGTGCCTGGAACCAACAGGGGGCAACCAACGTCCTGACTTTC.

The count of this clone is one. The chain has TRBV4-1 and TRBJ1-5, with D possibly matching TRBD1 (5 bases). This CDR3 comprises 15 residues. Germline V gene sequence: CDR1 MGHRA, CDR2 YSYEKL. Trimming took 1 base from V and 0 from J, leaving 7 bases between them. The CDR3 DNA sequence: TGCGCCAGCAGCCAAGGTAGGGGTAGCAATCAGCCCCAGCATTTT. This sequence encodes CASSQGRGSNQPQHF.

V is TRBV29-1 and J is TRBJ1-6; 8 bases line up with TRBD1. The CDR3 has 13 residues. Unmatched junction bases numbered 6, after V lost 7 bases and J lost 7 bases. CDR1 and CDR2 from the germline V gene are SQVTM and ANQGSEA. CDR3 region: CSARQGRNSPLHF. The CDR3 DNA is TGCAGCGCCCGACAGGGGAGGAATTCACCCCTCCACTTT.

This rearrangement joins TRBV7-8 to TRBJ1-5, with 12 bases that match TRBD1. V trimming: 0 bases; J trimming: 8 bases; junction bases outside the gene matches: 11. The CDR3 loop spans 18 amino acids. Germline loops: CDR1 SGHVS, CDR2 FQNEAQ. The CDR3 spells CASSLAIRGQGAGEPQHF. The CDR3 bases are TGTGCCAGCAGCTTAGCTATTCGGGGACAGGGGGCAGGGGAGCCCCAGCATTTT. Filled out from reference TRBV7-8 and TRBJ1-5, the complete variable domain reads GAGVSQSPRYKVAKRGQDVALRCDPISGHVSLFWYQQALGQGPEFLTYFQNEAQLDKSGLPSDRFFAERPEGSVSTLKIQRTQQEDSAVYLCASSLAIRGQGAGEPQHFGDGTRLSIL.

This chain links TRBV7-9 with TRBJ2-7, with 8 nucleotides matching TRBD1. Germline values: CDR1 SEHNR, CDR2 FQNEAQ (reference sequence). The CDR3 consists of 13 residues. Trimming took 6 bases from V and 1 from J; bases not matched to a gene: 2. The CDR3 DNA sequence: TGTGCCAGCAGTCAGGGGGCGTCCTACGAGCAGTACTTC. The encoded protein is CASSQGASYEQYF.

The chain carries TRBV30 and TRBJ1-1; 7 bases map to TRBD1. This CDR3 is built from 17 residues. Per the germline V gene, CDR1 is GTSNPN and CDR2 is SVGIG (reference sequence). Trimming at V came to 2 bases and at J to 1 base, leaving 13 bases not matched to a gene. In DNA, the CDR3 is TGTGCCTGGAGTCTCTTACCCCCGGGACAGCCGAACACTGAAGCTTTCTTT. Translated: CAWSLLPPGQPNTEAFF.

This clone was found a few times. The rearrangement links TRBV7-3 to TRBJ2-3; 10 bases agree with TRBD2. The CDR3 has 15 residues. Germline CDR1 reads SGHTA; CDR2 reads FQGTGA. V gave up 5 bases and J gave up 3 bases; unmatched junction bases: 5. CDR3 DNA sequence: TGTGCCAGCAGCCCCATGGGACTAGCGACAGATACGCAGTATTTT. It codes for CASSPMGLATDTQYF.

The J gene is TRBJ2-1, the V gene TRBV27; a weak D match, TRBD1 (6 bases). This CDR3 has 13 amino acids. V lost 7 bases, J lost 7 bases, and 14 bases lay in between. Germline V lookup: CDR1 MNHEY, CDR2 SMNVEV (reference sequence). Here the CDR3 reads CASTGGNGNEQFF. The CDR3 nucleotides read TGTGCCAGCACTGGGGGCAATGGAAATGAGCAGTTCTTC.

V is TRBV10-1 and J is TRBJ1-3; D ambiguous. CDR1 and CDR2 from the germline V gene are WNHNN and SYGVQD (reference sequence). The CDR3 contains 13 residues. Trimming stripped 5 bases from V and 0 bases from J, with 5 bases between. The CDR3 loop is CASSTSSGNTIYF. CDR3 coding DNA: TGCGCCAGCAGTACAAGCTCTGGAAACACCATATATTTT.

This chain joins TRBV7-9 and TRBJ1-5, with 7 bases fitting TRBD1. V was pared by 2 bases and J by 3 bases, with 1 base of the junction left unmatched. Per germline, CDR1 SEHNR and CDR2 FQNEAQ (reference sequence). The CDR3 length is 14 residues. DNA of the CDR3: TGTGCCAGCAGCTTACAGGGGGACAATCAGCCCCAGCATTTT. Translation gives CASSLQGDNQPQHF.